A single sample is the source of the 23 T cell receptor beta chains below, sequenced in a study of T cells in tuberculosis. Assay: immunoSEQ multiplex PCR; the TCRdb copy retains only in-frame clones and omits some. The data hold some 28,000 clones, with 90% observed a single time. Source material: PBMCs. These TCRs come from a donor between 5 and 29 years old with latent tuberculosis or without tuberculosis infection.

The chain recombines TRBV6-5 with TRBJ2-3; D gene uncertain. V was clipped by 5 bases and J by 5 bases, with 11 bases between them. In germline, CDR1 is MNHEY, CDR2 SVGAGI. The CDR3 contains 13 residues. The CDR3 spells CASSTLLGDTQYF. CDR3 DNA: TGTGCCAGCAGTACCCTCCTAGGAGATACGCAGTATTTT.

The genes are TRBV28 and TRBJ1-5; possibly TRBD1 for D (5 bases). The germline gives CDR1 MDHEN, CDR2 SYDVKM. This CDR3 comprises 14 residues. V was cut by 4 bases and J by 5 bases, with 12 bases left in between. The CDR3 here is CASSSPGGDQPQHF. CDR3 sequence (DNA): TGTGCCAGCAGTTCCCCCGGGGGGGATCAGCCCCAGCATTTT.

J is TRBJ2-5 and V is TRBV10-2; TRBD2 aligns across 12 bases. From germline, CDR1 is WSHSY and CDR2 SAAADI. The CDR3 loop spans 15 amino acids. Trimming took 3 bases from V and 2 from J; bases not matched to a gene: 1. CDR3 coding DNA: TGCGCCAGCAGTGAACTAGCGGGAGGACAAGAGACCCAGTACTTC. Its protein is CASSELAGGQETQYF.

In this sample, this clone turned up a few times. This chain connects TRBV7-9 to TRBJ1-6, with D possibly being TRBD1 (6 bases). The germline V and J ends were trimmed by 3 bases and 9 bases, with 18 bases remaining between them. From germline, CDR1 is SEHNR and CDR2 FQNEAQ (reference sequence). The CDR3 has 16 amino acids. In nucleotides, the CDR3 is TGTGCCAGCAGCTTTCTCCGGCAGGGGTTGTGTTCACCCCTCCACTTT. As protein: CASSFLRQGLCSPLHF.

The chain has TRBV6-6 and TRBJ1-1; D remains unclear. V was shortened by 7 bases and J by 6 bases, with 12 bases between the two germline ends. The V gene's germline CDR1 is MNHNY and CDR2 SVGAGI (reference sequence). The CDR3 length is 12 residues. CDR3 DNA sequence: TGTGCCAGCACCCCCCTCCCCGCTGAAGCTTTCTTT. Translating it yields CASTPLPAEAFF.

This clone was seen only once. J is TRBJ2-7 and V is TRBV6-7; the D gene is possibly TRBD2 (6 bases). TRBV6-7 is flagged as an ORF with uncertain function. Trimming removed 4 bases at V and 5 bases at J, with 30 bases between. This CDR3 comprises 19 residues. The CDR3 region has the DNA TGTGCCAGCAGTTTTCCCTGGAGGAGGGGCCTCCCTTACGGGCACGAGCAGTACTTC. Protein sequence: CASSFPWRRGLPYGHEQYF.

The chain links TRBV7-3 to TRBJ2-1, with 10 bases lining up with TRBD1. V lost 3 bases to trimming and J lost 5 bases; unmatched junction nucleotides: 10. The CDR3 extends over 17 amino acids. Germline V gene data show CDR1 as SGHTA and CDR2 as FQGTGA. In nucleotides, the CDR3 is TGTGCCAGCAGCTTCCTCCCCCGGGACAGGGGACACAATGAGCAGTTCTTC. This sequence encodes CASSFLPRDRGHNEQFF. The whole variable domain, filled in from reference TRBV7-3 and TRBJ2-1, reads GAGVSQTPSNKVTEKGKYVELRCDPISGHTALYWYRQSLGQGPEFLIYFQGTGAADDSGLPNDRFFAVRPEGSVSTLKIQRTERGDSAVYLCASSFLPRDRGHNEQFFGPGTRLTVL.

The CDR3 DNA sequence: TGTGCCAGCTCACCCCAGACAGGGGATATCCAAGAGACCCAGTACTTC. Its translation: CASSPQTGDIQETQYF. The chain couples TRBV18 to TRBJ2-5; TRBD1 matches 8 bases. Germline V lookup: CDR1 KGHSH, CDR2 LQKENI. The V and J ends lost 3 bases and 1 base, in that order; junction bases with no gene match: 7. The CDR3 has 16 residues. Looking up the rest from reference TRBV18 and TRBJ2-5 gives the full variable domain: NAGVMQNPRHLVRRRGQEARLRCSPMKGHSHVYWYRQLPEEGLKFMVYLQKENIIDESGMPKERFSAEFPKEGPSILRIQQVVRGDSAAYFCASSPQTGDIQETQYFGPGTRLLVL.

This clone was counted between two and nine times. The CDR3 reads CASSGDWTSGNTIYF. The DNA of the CDR3 is TGTGCCAGCAGCGGGGACTGGACCTCTGGAAACACCATATATTTT. The V gene is TRBV9, the J gene TRBJ1-3, with D tentatively TRBD1 (5 bases). Germline values: CDR1 SGDLS, CDR2 YYNGEE. The CDR3 length is 15 residues. The V end lost 3 bases, the J end lost 0 bases, and 10 bases lay between the germline ends.

The gene calls are TRBV27 and TRBJ2-7; D is perhaps TRBD2 (5 bases). V was pared by 8 bases and J by 4 bases, with 15 bases between. The CDR3 is 13 amino acids. CDR1 and CDR2 (germline): MNHEY, SMNVEV (reference sequence). The CDR3 region has the DNA TGTGCCAGCTCCTCCGGCGGGCCTTACGAGCAGTACTTC. It codes for CASSSGGPYEQYF.

This clone was observed once. This chain links TRBV11-2 with TRBJ2-7, with 13 nucleotides matching TRBD2. V lost 6 bases and J lost 3; bases outside the gene matches: 11. Germline CDR1 and CDR2: SGHAT and FQNNGV. There are 17 residues in the CDR3. The CDR3 spells CASRRGGTSGVLYEQYF. CDR3 DNA: TGTGCCAGCAGGCGGGGCGGGACTAGCGGGGTACTCTACGAGCAGTACTTC.

The V call is TRBV10-3, the J call TRBJ2-1, with 10 bases identical to TRBD2. V dropped 0 bases and J dropped 9; count of bases not matched to a gene: 5. This CDR3 has 15 amino acids. Germline CDR1 reads ENHRY; CDR2 reads SYGVKD. The chain's CDR3 is CAISESSGGAGEQFF. In nucleotides, the CDR3 is TGTGCCATCAGTGAGTCGAGCGGGGGGGCCGGTGAGCAGTTCTTC.

The rearrangement links TRBV9 to TRBJ2-1, with a tentative D call TRBD1 (5 bases). Germline CDR1 is SGDLS and CDR2 is YYNGEE. The ends were cut back, 0 bases at V and 4 bases at J, with 11 bases in the middle. The CDR3 contains 15 residues. CDR3 sequence (DNA): TGTGCCAGCAGCGTAGACTCAGGGCGGTACAATGAGCAGTTCTTC. Amino acids: CASSVDSGRYNEQFF. Variable domain in full (rest from reference TRBV9 and TRBJ2-1): DSGVTQTPKHLITATGQRVTLRCSPRSGDLSVYWYQQSLDQGLQFLIQYYNGEERAKGNILERFSAQQFPDLHSELNLSSLELGDSALYFCASSVDSGRYNEQFFGPGTRLTVL.

The chain recombines TRBV11-2 with TRBJ2-2; 10 bases agree with TRBD2. The CDR3 consists of 15 residues. The trim removed 5 bases at V and 2 bases at J, leaving 2 bases unmatched. Per the germline V gene, CDR1 is SGHAT and CDR2 is FQNNGV. The CDR3 DNA reads as TGTGCCAGCAGCCCTAGCGGGGGAAACACCGGGGAGCTGTTTTTT. Its protein is CASSPSGGNTGELFF.

This chain connects TRBV18 to TRBJ2-7, with 9 nucleotides matching TRBD1. There are 15 residues in the CDR3. Per the germline V gene, CDR1 is KGHSH and CDR2 is LQKENI. J was trimmed by 3 bases and V by 2 bases; bases with no gene match: 5. CDR3 nucleotide sequence: TGTGCCAGCTCACCAAACCGACAGGGGGGCTACGAGCAGTACTTC. Translated, it gives CASSPNRQGGYEQYF. The entire variable domain, with the rest obtained from reference TRBV18 and TRBJ2-7, is as follows: NAGVMQNPRHLVRRRGQEARLRCSPMKGHSHVYWYRQLPEEGLKFMVYLQKENIIDESGMPKERFSAEFPKEGPSILRIQQVVRGDSAAYFCASSPNRQGGYEQYFGPGTRLTVT.

The chain employs TRBV5-1 and TRBJ1-3; the D gene is possibly TRBD1 (5 bases). V dropped 0 bases and J dropped 4 bases, with 8 bases sitting between them. Germline CDR1 and CDR2: SGHRS and YFSETQ. CDR3 length: 14 amino acids. The CDR3 is CASSLGRQGNTIYF. CDR3 in DNA: TGCGCCAGCAGCTTGGGACGACAGGGAAACACCATATATTTT.

In this sample, this clone turned up once. This chain uses TRBV4-3 with TRBJ2-1; 7 nucleotides line up with TRBD1. Germline-derived CDR1 and CDR2 are LGHNA and YSLEER. The CDR3 runs 17 residues. V trimming: 1 base; J trimming: 3 bases; junction bases outside the gene matches: 9. CDR3 residues: CASSQGPPTGSYNEQFF. In DNA form, the CDR3 reads TGCGCCAGCAGCCAAGGACCCCCGACAGGGAGCTACAATGAGCAGTTCTTC.

The V call is TRBV7-9, the J call TRBJ1-1, with 7 bases matching TRBD1. V shed 3 bases, J shed 11 bases, and the junction held 6 bases outside the gene matches. The germline gives CDR1 SEHNR, CDR2 FQNEAQ (reference sequence). This CDR3 has 12 amino acids. The chain's CDR3 is CASSLTGLEAFF. In DNA, the CDR3 is TGTGCCAGCAGCTTGACAGGGCTTGAGGCTTTCTTT.

This chain joins TRBV5-8 and TRBJ2-5, with unresolved D. Per germline, CDR1 SGHTS and CDR2 YDEGEE. Trimming removed 0 bases from V and 5 bases from J, with 11 bases in between. CDR3 length: 14 amino acids. Here the CDR3 DNA reads TGTGCCAGCAGCTTGGGGGTTGGGCGCGAGACCCAGTACTTC. Residues: CASSLGVGRETQYF.

The rearrangement joins TRBV21-1 to TRBJ2-6; the table names TRBD1, a call not compared with the DNA. TRBV21-1 is a pseudogene. The CDR3 extends over 19 amino acids. This CDR3 is CASSKGKSRVNSGANVLTF. The DNA for the CDR3 is TGTGCCAGCAGCAAAGGGAAGTCCAGGGTAAACTCTGGGGCCAACGTCCTGACTTTC.

This sequence joins TRBV11-2 and TRBJ1-1, with D tentatively TRBD1 (5 bases). CDR3 length: 13 amino acids. Germline lookup yields CDR1 SGHAT and CDR2 FQNNGV. Trimming cost V 2 bases and J 4 bases, with 8 bases left between them. This CDR3 reads CASSLMGGTEAFF. CDR3 coding DNA: TGTGCCAGCAGCTTAATGGGGGGCACTGAAGCTTTCTTT.

The chain's CDR3 is CASSTAGTSGGRDTGELFF. The CDR3 nucleotides are TGCGCCAGCAGCACGGCCGGGACTAGCGGGGGGCGGGACACCGGGGAGCTGTTTTTT. The chain combines TRBV5-1 with TRBJ2-2; 15 positions match TRBD2. J lost 3 bases, V lost 4 bases, and 10 bases had no gene match. The germline gives CDR1 SGHRS, CDR2 YFSETQ. CDR3 length equals 19 residues.

This chain links TRBV7-8 with TRBJ2-3; D is undetermined. Trimming took 1 base from V and 4 from J, leaving 3 bases between them. This CDR3 is built from 12 residues. CDR1 is SGHVS and CDR2 is FQNEAQ in the germline V gene. The CDR3 is CASSLVADTQYF. The DNA for the CDR3 is TGTGCCAGCAGCTTAGTAGCAGATACGCAGTATTTT.